The 11 T cell receptor beta chains given below trace back to one sample, sequenced in a study of CD8 T cells in ankylosing spondylitis. TCRdb re-called the 5' RACE reads with MiXCR, one entry per CDR3 protein. This sample has over 700,000 distinct CDR3 sequences, with around a fifth found just once. Points from the study as a whole: Blood from ankylosing spondylitis patients appeared to carry a characteristic eight-variant TCR beta motif.

Their target antigens are unknown. The sequenced sample consisted of blood, either unsorted or a sorted T cell fraction (not recorded which). The receptors shown here come from a male donor with ankylosing spondylitis.

This clonotype was found a few times. The rearrangement uses TRBV6-1 and TRBJ1-5, with 8 bases identical to TRBD1. The CDR3 totals 13 residues. V lost 8 bases and J lost 4; bases outside the gene matches: 4. Germline CDR1 MNHNS, CDR2 SASEGT. Written as DNA, the CDR3 is TGTGCCAGCCGGGACAGGCAAAATCAGCCCCAGCATTTT. Translation: CASRDRQNQPQHF.

Many counts were recorded for this clonotype. The genes are TRBV12-3 or TRBV12-4 and TRBJ2-5, with 10 bases lining up with TRBD1. J lost 5 bases, V lost 5 bases, and 8 bases had no gene match. The CDR3 is made up of 15 amino acids. The CDR3 loop reads CASSPDRGLGETQYF. DNA for the CDR3: TGTGCCAGCAGTCCTGACAGGGGGCTTGGGGAGACCCAGTACTTC.

The J gene is TRBJ1-3, the V gene TRBV12-3 or TRBV12-4; no firm D call. Deletions cut 3 bases from V and 3 bases from J, with 12 bases between. The CDR3 sequence is 15 residues long. DNA of the CDR3: TGTGCCAGCAGTTTTGGAGATTCAGGTGGAAACACCATATATTTT. This sequence encodes CASSFGDSGGNTIYF.

The sample holds a few counts of this clonotype. The chain carries TRBV7-9 and TRBJ2-1; the D is unclear. The germline V and J ends were trimmed by 3 bases and 5 bases, with 14 bases remaining between them. The CDR3 length is 15 residues. Germline V gene data show CDR1 as SEHNR and CDR2 as FQNEAQ (reference sequence). The CDR3, as DNA: TGTGCCAGCAGCTTTCCGGGCCAGGAGAACAATGAGCAGTTCTTC. It yields the protein CASSFPGQENNEQFF. Looking up the rest from reference TRBV7-9 and TRBJ2-1 gives the full variable domain: DTGVSQNPRHKITKRGQNVTFRCDPISEHNRLYWYRQTLGQGPEFLTYFQNEAQLEKSRLLSDRFSAERPKGSFSTLEIQRTEQGDSAMYLCASSFPGQENNEQFFGPGTRLTVL.

The chain recombines TRBV6-1 with TRBJ1-2; D not resolved. Trimming took 6 bases from V and 4 from J, leaving 15 bases between them. In germline, CDR1 is MNHNS, CDR2 SASEGT. CDR3 length: 14 amino acids. The CDR3 region has the DNA TGTGCCAGCAGACCGGCCCAAACAGCCTATGGCTACACCTTC. This gives the protein CASRPAQTAYGYTF.

The chain joins TRBV11-2 to TRBJ2-5, with TRBD1 matching over 7 bases. CDR1 and CDR2 (germline): SGHAT, FQNNGV. This CDR3 is built from 14 residues. Trimming cost V 1 base and J 4 bases; bases outside gene matches: 3. Here the CDR3 reads CASSLVRGRETQYF. In nucleotides, the CDR3 is TGTGCCAGCAGCTTAGTAAGGGGGCGAGAGACCCAGTACTTC.

There are many counts of this clonotype. The gene calls are TRBV28 and TRBJ2-7; perhaps TRBD2 as D (5 bases). Germline CDR1 and CDR2: MDHEN and SYDVKM. The CDR3 loop spans 13 amino acids. V lost 6 bases, J lost 1 base, and 10 bases lay in between. CDR3 protein: CASSSRGSYEQYF. In nucleotides, the CDR3 is TGTGCCAGCAGCTCACGGGGATCCTACGAGCAGTACTTC. Variable domain in full (rest from reference TRBV28 and TRBJ2-7): DVKVTQSSRYLVKRTGEKVFLECVQDMDHENMFWYRQDPGLGLRLIYFSYDVKMKEKGDIPEGYSVSREKKERFSLILESASTNQTSMYLCASSSRGSYEQYFGPGTRLTVT.

This clonotype showed up just a few times. The chain carries TRBV6-1 and TRBJ1-2; D possibly corresponds to TRBD1 (5 bases). Between the trimmed V and J ends, which lost 3 bases and 5 bases, there was a span of 10 bases. The CDR3 is made up of 13 amino acids. The germline gives CDR1 MNHNS, CDR2 SASEGT. The CDR3 DNA reads as TGTGCCAGCAGTGACCGGGACCCTTATGGCTACACCTTC. Translating it yields CASSDRDPYGYTF.

The chain carries TRBV20-1 and TRBJ2-1; D is possibly TRBD2 (5 bases). There are 14 residues in the CDR3. V lost 1 base and J 7 bases, leaving 14 bases between the germline ends. Per the germline V gene, CDR1 is DFQATT and CDR2 is SNEGSKA (reference sequence). CDR3 residues: CSARAYSPGNEQFF. CDR3 DNA sequence: TGCAGTGCTAGAGCGTACTCCCCGGGGAATGAGCAGTTCTTC.

This clonotype has just a few counts. The chain uses TRBV20-1 and TRBJ2-1; D perhaps matches TRBD2 (5 bases). The V end lost 3 bases, the J end lost 2 bases, and 11 bases lay between the germline ends. CDR3 length: 14 amino acids. CDR1 is DFQATT, CDR2 SNEGSKA, per germline (reference sequence). Here the CDR3 DNA reads TGCAGTGCTAGTTCTAGCACAACCTACAATGAGCAGTTCTTC. Residues: CSASSSTTYNEQFF.

This clonotype occurred a few times. The chain joins TRBV6-5 to TRBJ2-1; the match to TRBD2 covers 8 bases. V was clipped by 4 bases and J by 5 bases; unmatched bases: 7. From germline, CDR1 is MNHEY and CDR2 SVGAGI. The CDR3 sequence is 15 residues long. CDR3 coding DNA: TGTGCCAGCAGTTCCATCGGGGGGGGGAACAATGAGCAGTTCTTC. Protein: CASSSIGGGNNEQFF.